This TCR beta chain was recorded in a study of tumor and adjacent non-tumor tissue in lung cancer. This sample's RNA came from whole unsorted tissue. In the case of this clonotype: Sequence at one end of the junction differs from germline and may be a read error.

Three rounds of nested PCR, following a modified ARM-PCR protocol, produced the TCRbeta library. One entry per CDR3 protein results from TCRdb running MiXCR on the multiplex PCR reads. The profile covers fewer than 120,000 distinct CDR3 sequences, with roughly 84% appearing a single time and about 23% taken by the ten largest. Material for sequencing was lung tumor tissue. The TCR sequence derives from a man between 65 and 85 years old with non-small cell lung cancer.

This CDR3 is CASTGRESRSDMQYF. The CDR3 DNA reads as TGTGCCAGCACCGGCCGGGAGTCTAGGTCAGATATGCAGTATTTT. This sequence joins TRBV6-6 and TRBJ2-3, with D perhaps matching TRBD2 (6 bases). CDR3 length: 15 residues. Germline values: CDR1 MNHNY, CDR2 SVGAGI (reference sequence).